The rows below give T cell receptor beta chains drawn from one sample of a study of control samples from healthy donors and cancer patients. Profiled with immunoSEQ multiplex PCR; TCRdb holds only in-frame clones, not every one. The table records about 77,000 clones, approximately 92% of them present only once. Input material: blood. The receptor source for this set is an older woman in good health. The conserved cysteine and the conserved F or W are not part of the CDR3 here.

TRBJ2-2 | TRBV3-1/TRBV3-2 | ASSQDTDTGELF
TRBJ1-6 | TRBV4-2 | ASSQTPGAASPLH
TRBJ2-1 | TRBV28 | ASSPIAGGYEQF
TRBJ2-7 | TRBV5-1 | ASSLRQGLSYEQY
TRBJ2-7 | TRBV19 | ASTPTGNPYEQY
TRBJ1-1 | TRBV28 | ASTGQFTEAF
TRBJ1-2 | TRBV9 | ASSVEGMNYGYT
TRBJ2-2 | TRBV5-1 | ASQKGAHAGELF
TRBJ1-5 | TRBV23-1 | ASSQPQRSNQPQH
TRBJ2-1 | TRBV2 | ASSEWGAYEQF
TRBJ2-5 | TRBV7-2 | ASSSQWRETQY
TRBJ1-5 | TRBV10-2 | ASSESGLNQPQH
TRBJ2-3 | TRBV27 | ASSSTSPPGLAGGDYSTDTQY
TRBJ1-1 | TRBV11-3 | ASSLDDRRNTEAF
TRBJ1-1 | TRBV5-1 | ASSFPGAPEAF
TRBJ2-1 | TRBV4-2 | ASSQVGRYNEQF
TRBJ1-2 | TRBV18 | ASSPGQGDYGYT
TRBJ2-1 | TRBV10-2 | ASSVPSLAGGFSSYNEQF
TRBJ2-5 | TRBV5-1 | ASNGDSQETQY
TRBJ2-1 | TRBV19 | ASKSGLSSYNEQF
TRBJ2-2 | TRBV15 | ATSRKNTGELF
TRBJ1-1 | TRBV5-1 | ASSQANTEAF
TRBJ2-3 | TRBV6-6 | ASSRQTTDTQY
TRBJ2-5 | TRBV10-2 | ASSELGKETQY
TRBJ2-1 | TRBV6-6 | ASSLRQDNNEQF
TRBJ1-1 | TRBV30 | AWNPQGTGDTEAF
TRBJ1-1 | TRBV18 | ASSPGTKNTEAF
TRBJ2-5 | TRBV9 | ASSRDRGETQY
TRBJ2-7 | TRBV7-9 | ASSRTSVVDEQY
TRBJ2-7 | TRBV27 | ASSPWSPTGGYEQY
TRBJ2-3 | TRBV10-3 | AISETLTGASTDTQY
TRBJ1-2 | TRBV7-9 | ASSLDIVGYT
TRBJ2-7 | TRBV29-1 | SVGGTGSDAGEQY
TRBJ1-2 | TRBV28 | ASSLSTAYGYT
TRBJ2-5 | TRBV7-9 | ASSRLAGATQY
TRBJ2-5 | TRBV5-1 | ASSFSGVLQETQY
TRBJ2-5 | TRBV6-2/TRBV6-3 | ASSRLRETQY
TRBJ2-7 | TRBV3-1/TRBV3-2 | ASSHGGRVYEQY
TRBJ1-1 | TRBV20-1 | SSPEAF
TRBJ2-7 | TRBV28 | ASSLGDRRGEQY
TRBJ1-1 | TRBV28 | ASSLSREAF
TRBJ1-5 | TRBV7-8 | ASSGKGRGEQPQH
TRBJ2-1 | TRBV3-1/TRBV3-2 | ASSLSSVDNEQF
TRBJ1-1 | TRBV12-3/TRBV12-4 | ASSQNGDSAF
TRBJ1-2 | TRBV19 | ASSPRMGGEGIYGYT
TRBJ1-4 | TRBV18 | ASSPDALGGGEKLF
TRBJ2-1 | TRBV5-4 | ASSILDRGGNEQF
TRBJ2-2 | TRBV7-3 | ASSPRDRGAGELF
TRBJ2-1 | TRBV18 | ASSPPRILSEQF
TRBJ1-6 | TRBV28 | ASSPYRVDRLSPLH
TRBJ2-5 | TRBV14 | ASSQSYRETQY
TRBJ2-5 | TRBV7-8 | ASSLGGQGQETQY
TRBJ2-5 | TRBV7-3 | ASSKGAGETQY
TRBJ2-7 | TRBV6-2/TRBV6-3 | ASSYPPEYGEQY
TRBJ2-2 | TRBV18 | ASSPPASRTGELF
TRBJ2-3 | TRBV10-3 | AISESWEGADTQY
TRBJ2-3 | TRBV5-4 | ASSLGLAGVTDTQY